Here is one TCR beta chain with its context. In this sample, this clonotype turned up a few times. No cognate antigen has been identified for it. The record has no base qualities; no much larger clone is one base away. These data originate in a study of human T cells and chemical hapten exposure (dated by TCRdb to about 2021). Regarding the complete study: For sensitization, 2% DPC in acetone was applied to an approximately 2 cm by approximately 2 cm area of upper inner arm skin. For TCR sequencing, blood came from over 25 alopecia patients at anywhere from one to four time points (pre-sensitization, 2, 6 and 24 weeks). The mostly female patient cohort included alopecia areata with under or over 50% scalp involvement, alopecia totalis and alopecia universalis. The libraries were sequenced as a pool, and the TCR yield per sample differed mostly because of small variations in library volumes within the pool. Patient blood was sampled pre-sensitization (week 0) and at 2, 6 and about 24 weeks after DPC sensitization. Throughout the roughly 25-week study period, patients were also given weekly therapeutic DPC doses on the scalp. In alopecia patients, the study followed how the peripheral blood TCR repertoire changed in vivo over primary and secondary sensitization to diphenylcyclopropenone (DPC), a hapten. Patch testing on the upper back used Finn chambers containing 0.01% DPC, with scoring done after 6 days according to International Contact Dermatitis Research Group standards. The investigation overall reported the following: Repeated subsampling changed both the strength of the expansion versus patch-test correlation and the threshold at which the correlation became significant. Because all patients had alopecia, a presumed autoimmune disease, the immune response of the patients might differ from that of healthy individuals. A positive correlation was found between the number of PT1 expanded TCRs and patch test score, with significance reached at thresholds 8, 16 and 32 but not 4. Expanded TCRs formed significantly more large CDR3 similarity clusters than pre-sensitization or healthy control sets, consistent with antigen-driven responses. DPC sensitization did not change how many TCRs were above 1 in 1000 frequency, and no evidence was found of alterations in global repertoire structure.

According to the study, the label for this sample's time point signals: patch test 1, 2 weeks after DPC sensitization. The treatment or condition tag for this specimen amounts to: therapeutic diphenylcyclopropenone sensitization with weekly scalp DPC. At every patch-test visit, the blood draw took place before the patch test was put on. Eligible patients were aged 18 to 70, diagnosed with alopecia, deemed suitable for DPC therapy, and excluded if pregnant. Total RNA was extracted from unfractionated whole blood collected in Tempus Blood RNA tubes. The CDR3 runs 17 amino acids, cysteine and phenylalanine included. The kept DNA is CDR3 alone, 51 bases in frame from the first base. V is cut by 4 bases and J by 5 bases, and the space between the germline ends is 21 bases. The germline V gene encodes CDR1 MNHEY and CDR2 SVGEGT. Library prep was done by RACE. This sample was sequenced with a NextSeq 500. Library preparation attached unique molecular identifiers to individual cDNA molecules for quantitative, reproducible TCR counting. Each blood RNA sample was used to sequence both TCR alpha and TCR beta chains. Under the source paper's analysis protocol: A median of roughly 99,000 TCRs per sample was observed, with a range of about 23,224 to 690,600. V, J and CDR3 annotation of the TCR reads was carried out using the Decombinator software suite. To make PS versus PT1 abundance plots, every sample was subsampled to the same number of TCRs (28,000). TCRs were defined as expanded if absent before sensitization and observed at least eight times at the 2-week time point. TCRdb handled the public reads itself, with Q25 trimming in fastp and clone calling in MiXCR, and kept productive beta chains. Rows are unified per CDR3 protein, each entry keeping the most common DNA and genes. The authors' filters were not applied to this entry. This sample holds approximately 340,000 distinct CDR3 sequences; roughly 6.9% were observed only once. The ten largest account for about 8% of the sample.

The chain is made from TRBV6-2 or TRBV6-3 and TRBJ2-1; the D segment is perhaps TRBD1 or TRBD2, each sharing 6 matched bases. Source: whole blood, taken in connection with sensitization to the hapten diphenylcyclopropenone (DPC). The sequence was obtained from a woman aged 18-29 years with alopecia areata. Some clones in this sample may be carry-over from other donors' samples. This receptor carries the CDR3 CASSFRGGQLFHNEQFF. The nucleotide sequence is TGTGCCAGCAGTTTTCGGGGAGGACAGTTGTTTCACAATGAGCAGTTCTTC.